This is a list of T cell receptor beta chains from one sample in a study of T cells in Graves' hyperthyroidism and ophthalmopathy. TCRdb redid the calling of the multiplex PCR reads with MiXCR, one entry per CDR3 protein. Seen here are fewer than 600,000 distinct CDR3 sequences, around 14% observed once, and the top ten hold about a sixth. Source material: blood. Every receptor here comes from a woman younger than 30 with Graves' hyperthyroidism. Both conserved end residues are part of each CDR3. A D gene is named only where the DNA matches it firmly. Expanded clones get a size class; other rows say once, few or many, or leave the size out.

V gene: TRBV2
J gene: TRBJ1-5
D gene: NA
clone size: many
CDR3 protein: CASKGNSNQPQHF
CDR3 DNA: TGTGCCAGCAAGGGGAATAGCAATCAGCCCCAGCATTTT

V gene: TRBV20-1
J gene: TRBJ1-2
D gene: NA
clone size: NA
CDR3 protein: CSARDRLYGYTF
CDR3 DNA: TGCAGTGCTAGAGATCGGCTCTATGGCTACACCTTC

V gene: TRBV25-1
J gene: TRBJ2-2
D gene: TRBD1
clone size: NA
CDR3 protein: CASRLLQGYTGELFF
CDR3 DNA: TGTGCCAGCAGACTGCTACAGGGGTACACCGGGGAGCTGTTTTTT

V gene: TRBV4-1
J gene: TRBJ1-4
D gene: NA
clone size: few
CDR3 protein: CASSQPFDGYGEKLFF
CDR3 DNA: TGCGCCAGCAGCCAACCCTTCGACGGGTATGGGGAAAAACTGTTTTTT

V gene: TRBV11-3
J gene: TRBJ1-1
D gene: NA
clone size: many
CDR3 protein: CASSLDSALNTEAFF
CDR3 DNA: TGTGCCAGCAGCTTAGATTCGGCATTGAACACTGAAGCTTTCTTT

V gene: TRBV12-3/TRBV12-4
J gene: TRBJ1-1
D gene: NA
clone size: NA
CDR3 protein: CASSPRRMTEAFF
CDR3 DNA: TGTGCCAGCAGTCCTAGGAGGATGACTGAAGCTTTCTTT

V gene: TRBV20-1
J gene: TRBJ1-2
D gene: TRBD1
clone size: NA
CDR3 protein: CSARVHRGDGYTF
CDR3 DNA: TGCAGTGCTAGGGTCCACAGGGGGGATGGCTACACCTTC

V gene: TRBV12-3/TRBV12-4
J gene: TRBJ1-1
D gene: NA
clone size: many
CDR3 protein: CASKVFLNTEAFF
CDR3 DNA: TGTGCCAGCAAAGTGTTTTTGAACACTGAAGCTTTCTTT

V gene: TRBV28
J gene: TRBJ1-4
D gene: NA
clone size: NA
CDR3 protein: CASSLAPRENRLFF
CDR3 DNA: TGTGCCAGCAGTTTAGCACCGAGAGAAAATCGACTGTTTTTT

V gene: TRBV19
J gene: TRBJ2-3
D gene: NA
clone size: many
CDR3 protein: CASTFGGGTDTQYF
CDR3 DNA: TGTGCCAGTACCTTCGGAGGTGGGACAGATACGCAGTATTTT

V gene: TRBV29-1
J gene: TRBJ1-2
D gene: NA
clone size: few
CDR3 protein: CSVEETGYGYTF
CDR3 DNA: TGCAGCGTTGAAGAAACAGGGTATGGCTACACCTTC

V gene: TRBV2
J gene: TRBJ1-2
D gene: TRBD1
clone size: many
CDR3 protein: CASSESRPSTGGDGYTF
CDR3 DNA: TGTGCCAGCAGTGAATCCCGGCCGTCTACAGGGGGCGATGGCTACACCTTC

V gene: TRBV12-5
J gene: TRBJ2-3
D gene: NA
clone size: NA
CDR3 protein: CASGSGDADTQYF
CDR3 DNA: TGTGCTAGTGGTTCGGGGGACGCAGATACGCAGTATTTT

V gene: TRBV11-2
J gene: TRBJ1-3
D gene: NA
clone size: many
CDR3 protein: CASSITTASGNTIYF
CDR3 DNA: TGTGCCAGCAGCATTACGACGGCCTCTGGAAACACCATATATTTT

V gene: TRBV7-8
J gene: TRBJ1-2
D gene: TRBD1
clone size: many
CDR3 protein: CASSLAIQGAAYTF
CDR3 DNA: TGTGCCAGCAGCTTAGCCATACAGGGGGCTGCCTACACCTTC

V gene: TRBV11-2
J gene: TRBJ1-2
D gene: NA
clone size: NA
CDR3 protein: CASSPRGGSSDYGYTF
CDR3 DNA: TGTGCCAGCAGCCCCCGTGGGGGGAGTTCAGACTATGGCTACACCTTC

V gene: TRBV19
J gene: TRBJ2-6
D gene: TRBD1
clone size: NA
CDR3 protein: CASSPTGNGANVLTF
CDR3 DNA: TGTGCCAGTAGCCCGACAGGGAACGGGGCCAACGTCCTGACTTTC

V gene: TRBV11-3
J gene: TRBJ2-3
D gene: NA
clone size: many
CDR3 protein: CASSPPGGFTDTQYF
CDR3 DNA: TGTGCCAGCAGCCCCCCCGGTGGCTTCACAGATACGCAGTATTTT

V gene: TRBV6-1
J gene: TRBJ2-1
D gene: TRBD2
clone size: many
CDR3 protein: CASGTGTSGYEQFF
CDR3 DNA: TGTGCCAGCGGGACCGGGACTAGCGGATATGAGCAGTTCTTC

V gene: TRBV3-1
J gene: TRBJ1-1
D gene: NA
clone size: many
CDR3 protein: CASRQAHRDTEAFF
CDR3 DNA: TGTGCCAGCCGCCAAGCCCATCGGGACACTGAAGCTTTCTTT

V gene: TRBV5-1
J gene: TRBJ2-6
D gene: NA
clone size: NA
CDR3 protein: CASMGSGANVLTF
CDR3 DNA: TGCGCCAGCATGGGATCTGGGGCCAACGTCCTGACTTTC

V gene: TRBV29-1
J gene: TRBJ2-5
D gene: NA
clone size: many
CDR3 protein: CSVKGASAQETQYF
CDR3 DNA: TGCAGCGTAAAGGGGGCTAGCGCCCAAGAGACCCAGTACTTC

V gene: TRBV19
J gene: TRBJ2-3
D gene: NA
clone size: many
CDR3 protein: CASSNSGTDTQYF
CDR3 DNA: TGTGCCAGTAGTAACTCAGGCACAGATACGCAGTATTTT

V gene: TRBV10-1
J gene: TRBJ2-5
D gene: TRBD1
clone size: many
CDR3 protein: CASSTSRDRGETQYF
CDR3 DNA: TGCGCCAGCAGTACCTCCCGGGACAGGGGAGAGACCCAGTACTTC

V gene: TRBV12-3/TRBV12-4
J gene: TRBJ1-2
D gene: TRBD1
clone size: NA
CDR3 protein: CASNLGQGLDYGYTF
CDR3 DNA: TGTGCCAGCAATCTCGGACAGGGGCTTGACTATGGCTACACCTTC

V gene: TRBV10-3
J gene: TRBJ1-2
D gene: NA
clone size: many
CDR3 protein: CAIKFEGSALGYTF
CDR3 DNA: TGTGCCATCAAGTTTGAGGGTTCAGCTCTTGGCTACACCTTC

V gene: TRBV27
J gene: TRBJ2-1
D gene: TRBD2
clone size: few
CDR3 protein: CASSSPGTSGSYEQFF
CDR3 DNA: TGTGCCAGCAGTTCCCCCGGGACTAGCGGGAGCTATGAGCAGTTCTTC

V gene: TRBV11-2
J gene: TRBJ2-3
D gene: NA
clone size: many
CDR3 protein: CASSWPTDTQYF
CDR3 DNA: TGTGCCAGCAGCTGGCCCACAGATACGCAGTATTTT

V gene: TRBV20-1
J gene: TRBJ2-7
D gene: NA
clone size: NA
CDR3 protein: CSARCEVGVTYEQYF
CDR3 DNA: TGCAGTGCTAGATGCGAGGTGGGGGTAACCTACGAGCAGTACTTC

V gene: TRBV6-5
J gene: TRBJ1-2
D gene: TRBD1
clone size: NA
CDR3 protein: CASSLQGAGYTF
CDR3 DNA: TGTGCCAGCAGTCTACAGGGGGCGGGATACACCTTC

V gene: TRBV12-5
J gene: TRBJ2-5
D gene: TRBD1
clone size: many
CDR3 protein: CASGLVGGSQETQYF
CDR3 DNA: TGTGCTAGTGGTTTGGTAGGGGGCAGCCAAGAGACCCAGTACTTC

V gene: TRBV9
J gene: TRBJ1-1
D gene: NA
clone size: many
CDR3 protein: CASSPAGYNEAFF
CDR3 DNA: TGTGCCAGCAGCCCAGCCGGGTACAATGAAGCTTTCTTT

V gene: TRBV4-2
J gene: TRBJ1-2
D gene: TRBD1
clone size: NA
CDR3 protein: CASSQAGTANYGYTF
CDR3 DNA: TGTGCCAGCAGCCAAGCTGGGACAGCCAACTATGGCTACACCTTC

V gene: TRBV20-1
J gene: TRBJ2-7
D gene: TRBD2
clone size: many
CDR3 protein: CSARGTSGSLREQYF
CDR3 DNA: TGCAGTGCGAGAGGGACTAGCGGCAGTCTACGCGAGCAGTACTTC

V gene: TRBV5-1
J gene: TRBJ2-2
D gene: TRBD1
clone size: NA
CDR3 protein: CASSDPPGQGVTGELFF
CDR3 DNA: TGCGCCAGCAGCGATCCCCCGGGACAGGGGGTTACCGGGGAGCTGTTTTTT

V gene: TRBV6-2/TRBV6-3
J gene: TRBJ2-7
D gene: NA
clone size: NA
CDR3 protein: CASSRGTAPYEQYF
CDR3 DNA: TGTGCCAGCAGCCGGGGGACAGCTCCCTACGAGCAGTACTTC

V gene: TRBV7-8
J gene: TRBJ2-2
D gene: NA
clone size: few
CDR3 protein: CASSSARDPYKGELFF
CDR3 DNA: TGTGCCAGCAGCAGCGCCCGGGACCCCTACAAAGGGGAGCTGTTTTTT